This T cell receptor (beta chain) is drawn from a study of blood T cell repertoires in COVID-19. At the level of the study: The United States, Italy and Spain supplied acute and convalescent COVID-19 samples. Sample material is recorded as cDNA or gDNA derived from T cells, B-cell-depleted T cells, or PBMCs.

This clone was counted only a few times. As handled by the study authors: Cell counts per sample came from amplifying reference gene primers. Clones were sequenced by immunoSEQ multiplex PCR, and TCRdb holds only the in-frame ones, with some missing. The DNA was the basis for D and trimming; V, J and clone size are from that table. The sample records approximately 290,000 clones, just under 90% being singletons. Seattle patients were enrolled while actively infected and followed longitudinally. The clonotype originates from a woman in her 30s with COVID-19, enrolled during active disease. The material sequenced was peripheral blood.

Written as DNA, the CDR3 is TGTGCCAGCAGTTCCGGACAGGGGTATCAGCCCCAGCATTTT. Protein sequence: CASSSGQGYQPQHF. The chain is built from TRBV6-5 and TRBJ1-5, with 9 bases lining up with TRBD1. Unmatched junction bases numbered 3, after V lost 4 bases and J lost 5 bases. Germline lookup yields CDR1 MNHEY and CDR2 SVGAGI. The CDR3 covers 14 residues.